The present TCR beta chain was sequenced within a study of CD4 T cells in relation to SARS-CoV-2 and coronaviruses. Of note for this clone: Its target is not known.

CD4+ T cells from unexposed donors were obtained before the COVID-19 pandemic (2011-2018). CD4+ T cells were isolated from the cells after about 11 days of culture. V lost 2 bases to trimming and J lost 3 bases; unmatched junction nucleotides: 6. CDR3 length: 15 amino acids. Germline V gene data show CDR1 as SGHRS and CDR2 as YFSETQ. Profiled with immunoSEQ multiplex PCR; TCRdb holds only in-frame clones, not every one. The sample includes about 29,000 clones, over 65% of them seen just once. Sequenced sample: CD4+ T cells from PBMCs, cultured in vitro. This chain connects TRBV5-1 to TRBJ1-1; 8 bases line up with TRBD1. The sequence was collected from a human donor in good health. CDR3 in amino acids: CASSFRTGRDTEAFF. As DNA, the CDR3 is TGCGCCAGCAGCTTCCGGACAGGGAGGGACACTGAAGCTTTCTTT.